This TCR beta chain came from a study of chemoradiotherapy in HPV16-positive cancers. On the study more broadly: Candidate HPV-specific clones and shared TCR motifs came from a couple of HPV16-positive patients.

Findings of the study overall: Candidate HPV-specific clones and E7-related TCR motifs grew in tumor during treatment.

Remarks on this clone: Its antigen is currently unknown.

Clones were read by immunoSEQ multiplex PCR, and TCRdb kept only the in-frame ones, dropping some. The table records under 10,000 clones, 85% to 90% of them present only once. The germline gives CDR1 SGDLS, CDR2 YYNGEE. The CDR3 is made up of 13 amino acids. V was pared by 0 bases and J by 7 bases, with 8 bases between. This sequence was found in a human donor with HPV-associated anogenital cancer. V gene TRBV9 combines with J gene TRBJ2-1; no reliable D call. Sequenced material: blood, taken from a patient who underwent chemoradiotherapy. As DNA, the CDR3 is TGTGCCAGCAGCGTAGCGTGGGGTAATGAGCAGTTCTTC. This encodes CASSVAWGNEQFF.